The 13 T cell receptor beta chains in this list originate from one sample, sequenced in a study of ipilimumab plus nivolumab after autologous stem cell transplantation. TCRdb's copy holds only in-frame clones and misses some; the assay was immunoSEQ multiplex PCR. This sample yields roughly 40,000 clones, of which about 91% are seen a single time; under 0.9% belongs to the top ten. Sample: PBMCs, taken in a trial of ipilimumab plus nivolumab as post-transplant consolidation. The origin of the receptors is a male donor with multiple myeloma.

The CDR3 coding sequence is TGTGCCAGCAGTTTCGACAGCCAAGGGATCGGGGAGCTGTTTTTT. Its protein is CASSFDSQGIGELFF. The V and J genes are TRBV28 and TRBJ2-2, with D possibly being TRBD1 (5 bases). Germline loops: CDR1 MDHEN, CDR2 SYDVKM. The V end was cut by 3 bases, the J end by 7 bases, with 15 bases between. The CDR3 extends over 15 amino acids.

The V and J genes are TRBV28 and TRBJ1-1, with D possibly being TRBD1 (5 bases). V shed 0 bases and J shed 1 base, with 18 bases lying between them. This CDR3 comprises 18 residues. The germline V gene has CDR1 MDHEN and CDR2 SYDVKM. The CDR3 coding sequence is TGTGCCAGCAGTTTATGGCGGGAACCCGGGGGGAGGAACACTGAAGCTTTCTTT. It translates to CASSLWREPGGRNTEAFF.

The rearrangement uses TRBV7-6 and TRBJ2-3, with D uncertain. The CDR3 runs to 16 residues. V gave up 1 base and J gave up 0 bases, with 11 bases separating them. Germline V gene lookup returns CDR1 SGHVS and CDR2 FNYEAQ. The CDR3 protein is CASSLDGRTSTDTQYF. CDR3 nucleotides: TGTGCCAGCAGCTTAGACGGCCGAACTAGCACAGATACGCAGTATTTT.

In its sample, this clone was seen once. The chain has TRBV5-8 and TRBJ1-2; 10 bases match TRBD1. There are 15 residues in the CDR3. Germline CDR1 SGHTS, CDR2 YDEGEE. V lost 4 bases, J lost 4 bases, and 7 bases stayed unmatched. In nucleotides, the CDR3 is TGTGCCAGCAGCCTCCGGGACAGGGGAGGCTATGGCTACACCTTC. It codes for CASSLRDRGGYGYTF.

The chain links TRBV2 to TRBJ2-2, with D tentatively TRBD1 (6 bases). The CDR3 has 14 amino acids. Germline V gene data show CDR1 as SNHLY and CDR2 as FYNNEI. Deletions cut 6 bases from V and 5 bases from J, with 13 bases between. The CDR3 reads CASSPQGRTGELFF. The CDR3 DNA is TGTGCCAGCAGCCCACAGGGAAGGACCGGGGAGCTGTTTTTT.

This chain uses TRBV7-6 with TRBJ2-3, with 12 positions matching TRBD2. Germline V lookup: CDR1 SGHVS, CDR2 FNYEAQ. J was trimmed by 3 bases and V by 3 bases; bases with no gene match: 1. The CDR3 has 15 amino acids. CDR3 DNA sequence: TGTGCCAGCAGCTTCCTAGCGGGAGGGACAGATACGCAGTATTTT. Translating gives CASSFLAGGTDTQYF.

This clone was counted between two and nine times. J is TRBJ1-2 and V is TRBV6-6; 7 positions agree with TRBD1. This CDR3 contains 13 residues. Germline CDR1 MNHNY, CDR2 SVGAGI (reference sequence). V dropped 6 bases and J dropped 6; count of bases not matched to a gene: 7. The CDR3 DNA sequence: TGTGCCAGCAGCCGACAGGGACTTGATGGCTACACCTTC. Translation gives CASSRQGLDGYTF.

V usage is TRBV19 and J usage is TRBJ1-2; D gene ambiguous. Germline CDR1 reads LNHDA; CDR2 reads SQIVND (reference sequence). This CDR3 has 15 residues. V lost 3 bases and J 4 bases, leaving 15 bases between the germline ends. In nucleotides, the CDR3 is TGTGCCAGTAGTATGGTGGACGGACTATCCTATGGCTACACCTTC. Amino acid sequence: CASSMVDGLSYGYTF.

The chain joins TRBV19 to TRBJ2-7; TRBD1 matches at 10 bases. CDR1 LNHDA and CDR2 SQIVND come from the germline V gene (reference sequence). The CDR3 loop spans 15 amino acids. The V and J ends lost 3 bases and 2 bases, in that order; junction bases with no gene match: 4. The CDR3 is CASSIGTGATYEQYF. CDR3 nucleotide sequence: TGTGCCAGTAGTATCGGGACAGGGGCAACCTACGAGCAGTACTTC.

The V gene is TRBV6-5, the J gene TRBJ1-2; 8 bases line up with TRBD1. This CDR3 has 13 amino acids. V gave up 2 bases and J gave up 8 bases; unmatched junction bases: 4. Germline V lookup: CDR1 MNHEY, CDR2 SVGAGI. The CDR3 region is CASSYTGQGGYTF. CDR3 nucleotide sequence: TGTGCCAGCAGTTACACAGGACAGGGAGGCTACACCTTC.

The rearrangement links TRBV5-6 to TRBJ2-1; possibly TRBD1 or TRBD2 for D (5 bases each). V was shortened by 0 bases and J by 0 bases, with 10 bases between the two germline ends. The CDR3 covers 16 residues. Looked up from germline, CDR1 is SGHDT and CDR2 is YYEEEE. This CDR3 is CASSLGGPSSYNEQFF. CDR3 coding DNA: TGTGCCAGCAGCTTGGGGGGACCTAGCTCCTACAATGAGCAGTTCTTC.

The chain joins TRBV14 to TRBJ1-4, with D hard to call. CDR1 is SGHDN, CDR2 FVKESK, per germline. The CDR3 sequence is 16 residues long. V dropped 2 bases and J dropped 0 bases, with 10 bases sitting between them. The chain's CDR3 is CASSQFRGTTNEKLFF. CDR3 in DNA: TGTGCCAGCAGCCAATTTCGGGGAACAACTAATGAAAAACTGTTTTTT.

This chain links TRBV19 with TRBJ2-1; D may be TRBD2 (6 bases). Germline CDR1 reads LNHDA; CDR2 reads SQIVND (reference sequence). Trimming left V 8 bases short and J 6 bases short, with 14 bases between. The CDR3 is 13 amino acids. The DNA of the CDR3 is TGTGCCAGTTTAGGAGGGGAAGGCAATGAGCAGTTCTTC. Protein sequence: CASLGGEGNEQFF.